Listed below are T cell receptor beta chains from one sample, sequenced in a study of blood T cell repertoires in COVID-19. The repertoire was sequenced with immunoSEQ multiplex PCR; TCRdb's copy has only in-frame clones and lacks some. In the table there are a few hundred thousand clones, roughly nine tenths of which are singletons. The specimen was PBMCs or T cells enriched from blood (not recorded which). The receptors originated from a woman in her thirties who had recovered from COVID-19. Both conserved end residues are part of each CDR3. D genes are given only for firm matches. Size is omitted from some rows. Given values are once, few, many or a class for expanded clones.

J gene | V gene | clone size | D gene | CDR3 length | CDR3 DNA | CDR3 protein
TRBJ1-4 | TRBV7-6 | - | - | 16 | TGTGCCAGCAGCCTCACGGTGGGGGGGCGCGGGGAAAAACTGTTTTTT | CASSLTVGGRGEKLFF
TRBJ2-3 | TRBV5-4 | - | TRBD2 | 16 | TGTGCCAGCAGCTCCCGCGGAAGCGGGGGCACAGATACGCAGTATTTT | CASSSRGSGGTDTQYF
TRBJ1-2 | TRBV4-1 | - | TRBD1 | 17 | TGCGCCAGCAGCCAGGGACAGGGGAAGGGGGTAAAATATGGCTACACCTTC | CASSQGQGKGVKYGYTF
TRBJ1-5 | TRBV11-2 | - | TRBD1 | 13 | TGTGCCAGCAGCTTTGACAGGGCTCAGCCCCAGCATTTT | CASSFDRAQPQHF
TRBJ1-2 | TRBV5-5 | - | - | 12 | TGTGCCAGCAGCTTGACAGCCTCTGGCTACACCTTC | CASSLTASGYTF
TRBJ1-2 | TRBV18 | - | - | 17 | TGTGCCAGCTCACCACTTCCTAGGACGGTGGGGCTTGGTGGCTACACCTTC | CASSPLPRTVGLGGYTF
TRBJ2-5 | TRBV24-1 | - | - | 14 | TGTGCCACCAGTGTAGCAGGGTCCGGGGAGACCCAGTACTTC | CATSVAGSGETQYF
TRBJ1-2 | TRBV15 | - | TRBD1 | 16 | TGTGCCACCAGCCCCACCGGGGGACAGGGGATCTATGGCTACACCTTC | CATSPTGGQGIYGYTF
TRBJ2-3 | TRBV5-4 | - | - | 14 | TGTGCCAGCAGCTTGCGGGGGTACACAGATACGCAGTATTTT | CASSLRGYTDTQYF
TRBJ1-2 | TRBV20-1 | - | - | 10 | TGCAGTGCTTCGTCCTATGGCTACACCTTC | CSASSYGYTF
TRBJ1-6 | TRBV10-3 | - | TRBD1 | 13 | TGTGCCATCAGTGAGTCGAAGGGGGCAGAGTTCGGGTTT | CAISESKGAEFGF
TRBJ2-7 | TRBV5-1 | few | TRBD1 | 15 | TGCGCCAGCAGCTTGCGGTCGGGACAGGGGAACGAGCAGTACTTC | CASSLRSGQGNEQYF
TRBJ1-1 | TRBV30 | - | - | 12 | TGTGCCTGGAGTGTATCCGGGGGTTCGGCTTTCTTT | CAWSVSGGSAFF
TRBJ1-2 | TRBV3-1/TRBV3-2 | - | - | 15 | TGTGCCAGCAGCCTCAAGCCCGACAGGAACTATGGCTACACCTTC | CASSLKPDRNYGYTF
TRBJ2-1 | TRBV2 | - | - | 15 | TGTGCCAGCAGTACGTCCGAAGGGGGTTTCAATGAGCAGTTCTTC | CASSTSEGGFNEQFF
TRBJ2-1 | TRBV11-3 | - | - | 16 | TGTGCCAGCAGCTTAGAGGGCGGGCTTAATTACAATGAGCAGTTCTTC | CASSLEGGLNYNEQFF
TRBJ1-1 | TRBV2 | - | - | 14 | TGTGCCAGCAAGAGATTACGTTCCCGCACTGAAGCTTTCTTT | CASKRLRSRTEAFF
TRBJ2-2 | TRBV28 | - | TRBD1 | 13 | TGTGCCGTGACAGGGGCGAACACCGGGGAGCTGTTTTTT | CAVTGANTGELFF
TRBJ2-7 | TRBV6-1 | - | - | 16 | TGTGCCAGCAGTGAAGCGAGGGCGGGTTTGGTCTACGAGCAGTACTTC | CASSEARAGLVYEQYF
TRBJ2-5 | TRBV5-1 | - | TRBD2 | 15 | TGCGCCAGCAGCTTGGGGTTAGCGGGGATTGAGACCCAGTACTTC | CASSLGLAGIETQYF
TRBJ2-1 | TRBV5-4 | - | TRBD2 | 15 | TGTGCCAGCAGTTCCGGGACTAGCGGTTACAATGAGCAGTTCTTC | CASSSGTSGYNEQFF
TRBJ1-2 | TRBV9 | - | - | 15 | TGTGCCAGCAGTGCTGGGGAGGGTTTCTTTTATGGCTACACCTTC | CASSAGEGFFYGYTF
TRBJ2-5 | TRBV5-8 | - | TRBD2 | 14 | TGTGCCAGCAGCCTGGGGAGGGGCCAAGAGACCCAGTACTTC | CASSLGRGQETQYF
TRBJ1-6 | TRBV27 | - | - | 15 | TGTGCCAGCAGTTCGCTACAGGAGATTAATTCACCCCTCCACTTT | CASSSLQEINSPLHF
TRBJ2-7 | TRBV29-1 | - | TRBD1 | 13 | TGCAGCGTTGAAGGCAGGGGGACCTACGAGCAGTACTTC | CSVEGRGTYEQYF
TRBJ2-7 | TRBV6-2/TRBV6-3 | - | TRBD2 | 15 | TGTGCCAGCAGTTACTCAGGTACTAGCGGATACGAGCAGTACTTC | CASSYSGTSGYEQYF
TRBJ2-7 | TRBV30 | - | TRBD1 | 14 | TGTGCCTGGGGGCTCGACAGGGTAGCCCACGAGCAGTACTTC | CAWGLDRVAHEQYF
TRBJ1-2 | TRBV7-8 | - | - | 14 | TGTGCCAGCAGCTTAGTTCTGGGGGCGCGAGGCTACACCTTC | CASSLVLGARGYTF
TRBJ1-2 | TRBV19 | - | TRBD1 | 14 | TGTGCCAGTAGTCCGGGACAGGGGGACTATGGCTACACCTTC | CASSPGQGDYGYTF
TRBJ2-3 | TRBV19 | - | TRBD2 | 16 | TGTGCCAGTAGTGCCCGACTAGCCTCGGGCACAGATACGCAGTATTTT | CASSARLASGTDTQYF
TRBJ1-2 | TRBV7-9 | - | TRBD1 | 13 | TGTGCCAGCAGCTTGGACAGGGTCTATGGCTACACCTTC | CASSLDRVYGYTF
TRBJ1-6 | TRBV15 | - | - | 15 | TGTGCCACCAGCAGAGATCTGAAAGCCAATTCACCCCTCCACTTT | CATSRDLKANSPLHF
TRBJ2-1 | TRBV24-1 | once | - | 15 | TGTGCCACCAGTGGCGGGCTAAGCTCCTACAATGAGCAGTTCTTC | CATSGGLSSYNEQFF
TRBJ2-3 | TRBV19 | - | TRBD2 | 17 | TGTGCCAGTAGTAGACGGACTAGCGGGGGGGCCCCAGATACGCAGTATTTT | CASSRRTSGGAPDTQYF
TRBJ1-5 | TRBV30 | once | - | 14 | TGTGCCTGGAGTGTACTCGGGGGTGGCCAGCCCCAGCATTTT | CAWSVLGGGQPQHF
TRBJ2-3 | TRBV2 | - | - | 15 | TGTGCCAGCAGTGTGGGGGCGGAGAGCACAGATACGCAGTATTTT | CASSVGAESTDTQYF
TRBJ2-1 | TRBV6-5 | - | - | 13 | TGTGCCAGCACGGGGGGCCCGTACAATGAGCAGTTCTTC | CASTGGPYNEQFF